Presented here are 23 T cell receptor beta chains from one specimen sequenced in a study of cytomegalovirus exposure and HLA in healthy donors. The study ran its PCR with 60 Vbeta and 13 Jbeta primers. The method was immunoSEQ multiplex PCR; TCRdb's version includes in-frame clones alone and lacks a portion of them. The sample yields fewer than 250,000 clones, approximately 86% seen once. Sequenced material: PBMCs. These receptors originate from a woman under 30 in good health and CMV-seronegative.

The CDR3, as DNA: TGTGCCAGCAGTGCTACGGGGGGCCGCACAGATACGCAGTATTTT. This sequence encodes CASSATGGRTDTQYF. This chain connects TRBV5-6 to TRBJ2-3; perhaps TRBD2 as D (7 bases). The CDR3 sequence is 15 residues long. Germline values: CDR1 SGHDT, CDR2 YYEEEE. Trimming took 5 bases from V and 1 from J, leaving 14 bases between them.

This clone was seen once. The V gene is TRBV30, the J gene TRBJ2-2, with D possibly TRBD2 on 5 matching bases. From germline, CDR1 is GTSNPN and CDR2 SVGIG (reference sequence). This CDR3 spans 16 amino acids. V gave up 1 base and J gave up 7 bases, with 19 bases separating them. The DNA of the CDR3 is TGTGCCTGGAGTGCCCGTTTAACTACTAGTTTCGGGGAGCTGTTTTTT. Its protein product is CAWSARLTTSFGELFF.

This clone was seen more than once but under ten times. The rearrangement links TRBV6-5 to TRBJ1-5, with 7 bases matching TRBD1. The CDR3 contains 13 residues. V gave up 7 bases and J gave up 3 bases; unmatched junction bases: 3. Germline loops: CDR1 MNHEY, CDR2 SVGAGI. CDR3 in DNA: TGTGCCAGCAAGGACAGGATCAATCAGCCCCAGCATTTT. It yields the protein CASKDRINQPQHF.

This sequence joins TRBV6-5 and TRBJ2-7; D gene ambiguous. V was shortened by 6 bases and J by 2 bases, with 11 bases between the two germline ends. From germline, CDR1 is MNHEY and CDR2 SVGAGI. The CDR3 length is 13 residues. CDR3 sequence reads: CASSQDLAYEQYF. Here the CDR3 DNA reads TGTGCCAGCAGCCAGGATCTTGCCTACGAGCAGTACTTC.

This rearrangement joins TRBV10-1 to TRBJ2-7; D might be TRBD2 (5 bases). The germline V gene encodes CDR1 WNHNN and CDR2 SYGVQD (reference sequence). The V end was cut by 6 bases, the J end by 7 bases, with 19 bases between. The CDR3 spans 14 residues. The CDR3 spells CASSPPGAEGEQYF. The CDR3 coding sequence is TGCGCCAGCAGCCCCCCAGGAGCGGAAGGGGAGCAGTACTTC.

J is TRBJ2-1 and V is TRBV5-4, with 14 bases aligning to TRBD2. Losses at the gene ends were 3 bases for V and 8 bases for J; bases not matched to a gene: 4. There are 15 residues in the CDR3. Germline assignment: CDR1 SGHNT and CDR2 YYREEE (reference sequence). In nucleotides, the CDR3 is TGTGCCAGCAGCTCCGGACTAGCGGGAGGTGATGAGCAGTTCTTC. It is translated as CASSSGLAGGDEQFF.

V and J are TRBV18 and TRBJ1-3, with 8 positions matching TRBD1. This CDR3 spans 15 amino acids. Germline-derived CDR1 and CDR2 are KGHSH and LQKENI. V dropped 8 bases and J dropped 4; count of bases not matched to a gene: 10. The CDR3 sequence: CASAPGQATGNTIYF. CDR3 DNA: TGTGCCAGCGCTCCGGGACAGGCTACCGGAAACACCATATATTTT.

The V call is TRBV18, the J call TRBJ2-7; D perhaps matches TRBD1 (6 bases). With 3 bases removed from V and 0 bases from J, the gap between germline ends came to 12 bases. The CDR3 is 15 residues long. Germline V gene sequence: CDR1 KGHSH, CDR2 LQKENI. CDR3 in amino acids: CASSPRDTSSYEQYF. CDR3 in DNA: TGTGCCAGCTCACCCCGGGACACGAGCTCCTACGAGCAGTACTTC.

The V gene is TRBV4-1, the J gene TRBJ2-1, with 16 bases fitting TRBD2. Trimming removed 4 bases from V and 5 bases from J; junction bases left unmatched: 11. Germline V CDR1 and CDR2: MGHRA, YSYEKL. CDR3 length equals 19 residues. CDR3 nucleotides: TGCGCCAGCAGCCTCGGGGAGGGACTAGCGGGAGGGCACAACAATGAGCAGTTCTTC. Translation: CASSLGEGLAGGHNNEQFF.

The chain uses TRBV7-9 and TRBJ2-1, with 8 bases identical to TRBD2. The CDR3 loop spans 15 amino acids. V shed 1 base, J shed 8 bases, and the junction held 7 bases outside the gene matches. Germline values: CDR1 SEHNR, CDR2 FQNEAQ (reference sequence). CDR3 DNA: TGTGCCAGCAGCTTAGGATCAGCGGGAGACTATGAGCAGTTCTTC. It translates to CASSLGSAGDYEQFF.

The chain carries TRBV7-9 and TRBJ2-7; tentatively, D is TRBD1 (5 bases). This CDR3 contains 14 residues. Germline-derived CDR1 and CDR2 are SEHNR and FQNEAQ (reference sequence). Trimming pared 1 base from V and 2 bases from J, leaving 9 bases between. In DNA, the CDR3 is TGTGCCAGCAGCTTAGACCCCAGGGCCTACGAGCAGTACTTC. Its protein product is CASSLDPRAYEQYF.

This sequence joins TRBV6-5 and TRBJ2-3; 7 positions match TRBD2. The CDR3 runs 14 residues. Trimming removed 6 bases from V and 2 bases from J; junction bases left unmatched: 5. CDR1 is MNHEY and CDR2 is SVGAGI in the germline V gene. For the CDR3, the DNA is TGTGCCAGCAGGCGCGGGACTACCACAGATACGCAGTATTTT. Protein: CASRRGTTTDTQYF.

The CDR3 region has the DNA TGTGCCAGCAGCCCTTGGGGACTAGCGGGCCAAGAGACCCAGTACTTC. Its translation: CASSPWGLAGQETQYF. V usage is TRBV7-3 and J usage is TRBJ2-5, with 12 bases lining up with TRBD2. Germline V gene data show CDR1 as SGHTA and CDR2 as FQGTGA. The J segment lost 1 base and the V segment lost 5 bases, leaving 5 bases of the junction unmatched. The CDR3 length is 16 residues.

The rearrangement joins TRBV7-9 to TRBJ2-4, with a tentative D call TRBD2 (6 bases). V gave up 1 base and J gave up 0 bases, with 16 bases separating them. The germline V gene encodes CDR1 SEHNR and CDR2 FQNEAQ (reference sequence). The CDR3 contains 18 residues. The CDR3 nucleotides read TGTGCCAGCAGCTTAGTAAGGGCGGGACCCCTAGCCAAAAACATTCAGTACTTC. Amino acids: CASSLVRAGPLAKNIQYF.

This chain connects TRBV4-2 to TRBJ1-1; TRBD1 matches 10 bases. V lost 1 base and J lost 6; bases outside the gene matches: 8. This CDR3 has 16 amino acids. Germline-derived CDR1 and CDR2 are LGHNA and YNFKEQ. CDR3 loop: CASSQVGDRGTAEAFF. In DNA form, the CDR3 reads TGTGCCAGCAGCCAAGTTGGGGACAGGGGAACGGCTGAAGCTTTCTTT.

The chain links TRBV6-4 to TRBJ2-1, with D possibly being TRBD2 (5 bases). CDR1 and CDR2 from the germline V gene are MRHNA and SNTAGT. V was trimmed by 5 bases and J by 8 bases, leaving 13 bases between them. The CDR3 sequence is 13 residues long. The CDR3 nucleotides read TGTGCCAGCAGTCGGGAAGGGCGGGATGAGCAGTTCTTC. Translation: CASSREGRDEQFF.

This sequence joins TRBV23-1 and TRBJ1-1, with TRBD1 as a possible D gene (5 bases). TRBV23-1 is known as an ORF, though its function is uncertain. V was cut by 0 bases and J by 1 base, with 15 bases left in between. CDR3 size: 17 residues. The chain's CDR3 is CASSQSGKGNRNTEAFF. The CDR3 region has the DNA TGCGCCAGCAGTCAATCAGGTAAGGGGAACAGGAACACTGAAGCTTTCTTT.

The chain combines TRBV6-5 with TRBJ1-1; 11 bases align to TRBD1. The germline gives CDR1 MNHEY, CDR2 SVGAGI. The J segment lost 4 bases and the V segment lost 6 bases, leaving 7 bases of the junction unmatched. The length of the CDR3 is 15 residues. The DNA for the CDR3 is TGTGCCAGCAGCCGTGGGGACAGGGGGATCACTGAAGCTTTCTTT. It specifies CASSRGDRGITEAFF.

The chain recombines TRBV28 with TRBJ2-3, with 9 bases aligning to TRBD2. The CDR3 length is 16 residues. The V gene's germline CDR1 is MDHEN and CDR2 SYDVKM. With V trimmed by 3 bases and J by 2 bases, 6 bases remained unmatched. CDR3 sequence: CASSLGSGGLTDTQYF. The CDR3 DNA follows: TGTGCCAGCAGTTTGGGTAGCGGGGGCCTCACAGATACGCAGTATTTT.

The rearrangement uses TRBV27 and TRBJ2-1; unclear D gene. V was trimmed by 0 bases and J by 11 bases, leaving 23 bases between them. The germline CDR1 and CDR2 sequences are MNHEY and SMNVEV (reference sequence). The CDR3 is made up of 17 amino acids. The CDR3 spells CASSLSFSTLPRGKQFF. The CDR3 DNA follows: TGTGCCAGCAGTTTATCCTTTTCAACGCTCCCCCGAGGCAAGCAGTTCTTC.

The gene calls are TRBV6-5 and TRBJ2-5; D is unresolved. The CDR3 runs to 12 residues. Germline V CDR1 and CDR2: MNHEY, SVGAGI. V lost 4 bases and J 2 bases, leaving 5 bases between the germline ends. The CDR3 DNA reads TGTGCCAGCAGTTCAGATCAAGAGACCCAGTACTTC. It encodes CASSSDQETQYF.

The rearrangement links TRBV5-1 to TRBJ2-2; 8 bases fit TRBD1. With V trimmed by 4 bases and J by 6 bases, 8 bases remained unmatched. The length of the CDR3 is 15 residues. Per germline, CDR1 SGHRS and CDR2 YFSETQ. CDR3 coding DNA: TGCGCCAGCAGCCCGTCGGACAGGGTCGCCGGGGAGCTGTTTTTT. Its translation: CASSPSDRVAGELFF.

The rearrangement links TRBV9 to TRBJ1-6, with a possible D match to TRBD1 (5 bases). V was cut by 3 bases and J by 3 bases, with 10 bases left in between. Germline CDR1 and CDR2: SGDLS and YYNGEE. The CDR3 sequence is 15 residues long. The CDR3 nucleotides are TGTGCCAGCAGCGCGGGGGGGGGCTATAATTCACCCCTCCACTTT. Amino acids: CASSAGGGYNSPLHF.